The TCR beta chain described here comes from a study of T cell changes during pregnancy in multiple sclerosis. Generated by immunoSEQ multiplex PCR, the TCRdb table keeps only in-frame clones and is missing some. The sample yields approximately 39,000 clones, about 95% seen once. This TCR was recovered from a female donor with multiple sclerosis, enrolled in a pregnancy study. The sequenced sample was CD4+ T cells from peripheral blood mononuclear cells, obtained in the second trimester of pregnancy.

CDR3 nucleotide sequence: TGTGCCAGTAGTTTCCGGACAGGGGGGACCTACGAGCAGTACTTC. It codes for CASSFRTGGTYEQYF. The rearrangement uses TRBV19 and TRBJ2-7; 10 positions agree with TRBD1. Trimming removed 5 bases from V and 2 bases from J; junction bases left unmatched: 6. This CDR3 region has 15 residues. Germline V gene sequence: CDR1 LNHDA, CDR2 SQIVND (reference sequence).